Listed here is a single TCR beta chain. The data were obtained in a study of blood T cell repertoires in COVID-19. Overall study: The United States, Italy and Spain supplied acute and convalescent COVID-19 samples. T cells, B-cell-depleted T cells, or PBMCs supplied cDNA or gDNA.

How the authors handled the data: Estimated nucleated cell counts came from reference gene primer amplification. TCRdb keeps only in-frame clones here, not all; method: immunoSEQ multiplex PCR. The D gene and trimming were derived from the DNA, and the V and J assignments and clone size from that table. This sample has hundreds of thousands of clones, with 85% to 90% found just once. The CDR3 is 15 residues long. Trimming took off 6 bases at V and 5 bases at J, with 22 bases between the two ends. Germline V gene data show CDR1 as SQVTM and CDR2 as ANQGSEA. Two negative PCRs, clearance, or symptom resolution had been documented for recovered Cohort 3 donors.

The V and J genes are TRBV29-1 and TRBJ1-1; weak D call: TRBD1 (5 bases). The source material was PBMCs or T cells enriched from blood (not recorded which). This clonotype originated in a young man who had recovered from COVID-19. The CDR3, as DNA: TGCAGCGTGACAGTAAGCTTGCGGGGTTATACTGAAGCTTTCTTT. Protein product: CSVTVSLRGYTEAFF.